This T cell receptor (beta chain) is from a study of T cell responses to AZD1222 COVID-19 vaccine. The CDR3 sequence is 15 residues long. The V end lost 1 base, the J end lost 2 bases, and 9 bases lay between the germline ends. Germline-derived CDR1 and CDR2 are LGHNT and FRNRAP. Assay used: immunoSEQ multiplex PCR; TCRdb lists only in-frame clones, some missing. The sample has 110,000 to 150,000 clones; approximately 90% are singletons. Regarding the study as a whole: Donors were chiefly white British, with a greater number of females, and clonal diversity was perhaps underestimated.

In the case of this clone: Its antigen remains unknown.

The clonotype comes from an adult in good health. The sequencing used peripheral blood, collected on day 0 of AZD1222 vaccination. V and J are TRBV12-5 and TRBJ1-3; D gene ambiguous. CDR3 in amino acids: CASGLGRAAGNTIYF. The DNA for the CDR3 is TGTGCTAGTGGTTTGGGGAGGGCAGCTGGAAACACCATATATTTT.